Listed below are T cell receptor beta chains from one sample, sequenced in a study of T cells after posttransplantation cyclophosphamide. The assay was immunoSEQ multiplex PCR, and TCRdb's table has in-frame clones only and misses some. The table records about 28,000 clones, just over 85% of them present only once. Material: PBMCs. The receptors come from a man aged 50-59 years. Both conserved end residues are part of each CDR3. The D gene is left open where the match is weak. Only part of the rows carry a size: once, few, many, or a class if the clone is expanded.

>.|TRBJ2-1|TRBD2|TRBV11-3
TGTGCCAGCAGCTTTTTAGCGGGGGGAAGGTACAATGAGCAGTTCTTC
CASSFLAGGRYNEQFF
>few|TRBJ2-1|TRBD2|TRBV7-2
TGTGCCAGCAGCCGCGAGCGGGGGGGCTACAATGAGCAGTTCTTC
CASSRERGGYNEQFF
>.|TRBJ1-1|.|TRBV7-3
TGTGCCAGCAGCTTACGGGAGGGCACTGAAGCTTTCTTT
CASSLREGTEAFF
>.|TRBJ2-1|TRBD1|TRBV20-1
TGCAGTGCCCGCGACAGGGGTGAGCAGTTCTTC
CSARDRGEQFF
>few|TRBJ1-5|.|TRBV10-3
TGTGCCATCAGAGAAGCCGATCAGCCCCAGCATTTT
CAIREADQPQHF
>.|TRBJ2-5|.|TRBV11-1
TGTGCCAGCAGTCGCCCCACCCCGACTAGAGGAGAGACCCAGTACTTC
CASSRPTPTRGETQYF
>once|TRBJ2-2|TRBD2|TRBV5-1
TGCGCCAGCAGCCCTAGCGGGGGGAACACCGGGGAGCTGTTTTTT
CASSPSGGNTGELFF
>.|TRBJ2-1|.|TRBV30
TGTGCCTGGAGTCCCCGGACTCGACAATCTAATTACAATGAGCAGTTCTTC
CAWSPRTRQSNYNEQFF
>few|TRBJ2-3|TRBD1|TRBV7-3
TGTGCCAGCAGCTTCCTGACAGGGACCACAGATACGCAGTATTTT
CASSFLTGTTDTQYF
>.|TRBJ2-2|TRBD1|TRBV7-6
TGTGCCAGCAGCTACCAGGCAGGGGGCACCGGGGAGCTGTTTTTT
CASSYQAGGTGELFF
>once|TRBJ2-7|.|TRBV4-2
TGTGCCAGCAGCTCAGACTTGCGTGAGCAGTACTTC
CASSSDLREQYF
>.|TRBJ1-5|TRBD1|TRBV19
TGTGCCAGTAGTCCCCCCCCCGACAGGGCCCGCGTCTCGTCTTGGTCTTCCCAGCATTTT
CASSPPPDRARVSSWSSQHF
>.|TRBJ1-4|.|TRBV11-3
TGTGCCAGCAGCTTAAGTCTAAGTAATGAAAAACTGTTTTTT
CASSLSLSNEKLFF
>.|TRBJ1-2|TRBD1|TRBV7-9
TGCGCCAGCAGCTATTATGAGACAGGGCGTCCGAAAGGCTACACCTTC
CASSYYETGRPKGYTF
>.|TRBJ2-2|TRBD1|TRBV10-3
TGTGCCATCAGTTTTTCACAGGGGAACTCCGGGGAGCTGTTTTTT
CAISFSQGNSGELFF
>.|TRBJ2-7|TRBD1|TRBV5-8
TGTGCCAGCAGCTCCCCCGGGACAGGGGGCGAGCAGTACTTC
CASSSPGTGGEQYF
>.|TRBJ2-5|.|TRBV12-5
TGTGCTAGTTCCTTTGAAGAGACCCAGTACTTC
CASSFEETQYF
>.|TRBJ2-3|TRBD2|TRBV19
TGTGCCAGTACTAGCGGGGGGGCAGATACGCAGTATTTT
CASTSGGADTQYF
>once|TRBJ2-1|.|TRBV29-1
TGCAGCGTCGCGGGCGTACGCCTTCGTTCCAATGAGCAGTTCTTC
CSVAGVRLRSNEQFF
>.|TRBJ2-7|.|TRBV11-3
TGTGCCAGCAGCTTAGATCACGGGTCCTACGAGCAGTACTTC
CASSLDHGSYEQYF
>.|TRBJ1-1|TRBD1|TRBV6-5
TGTGCCAGCAGTTACTCGAGGGGGCAGGTTATTGAAGCTTTCTTT
CASSYSRGQVIEAFF
>.|TRBJ2-3|TRBD2|TRBV5-4
TGTGCCAGCAGCTGGAAGCGGGAGGGCAACACAGATACGCAGTATTTT
CASSWKREGNTDTQYF
>.|TRBJ1-2|TRBD1|TRBV4-1
TGCGCCAGCAGTGCTTACTGGGACAGGGTTTATGGCTACACCTTC
CASSAYWDRVYGYTF
>.|TRBJ1-1|.|TRBV5-1
TGCGCCAGCAGCTTCGGCGGGAACACTGAAGCTTTCTTT
CASSFGGNTEAFF
>once|TRBJ2-2|TRBD2|TRBV11-2
TGTGCCAGCAGCTTAGGTCCCGGGACTAGCGGGGGTGGGGAGCTGTTTTTT
CASSLGPGTSGGGELFF
>.|TRBJ2-5|.|TRBV14
TGTGCCAGCAGCCAAGTGGGTCAAGGGGGGACCCAGTACTTC
CASSQVGQGGTQYF
>.|TRBJ2-3|TRBD2|TRBV7-9
TGTGCCAGCAGCTCCCTAGCGGGAGATTCAGATACGCAGTATTTT
CASSSLAGDSDTQYF
>.|TRBJ2-3|.|TRBV11-3
TGTGCCAGCAGCTTAGGGCAGGGAATCGACACAGATACGCAGTATTTT
CASSLGQGIDTDTQYF
>.|TRBJ1-3|.|TRBV18
TGTGCCAGCTCTCCTCTACCCAAGGAGGGGACCATATATTTT
CASSPLPKEGTIYF
>.|TRBJ2-2|TRBD2|TRBV2
TGTGCCAGCAGTGCCGCGGGAGGCGGGGAGCTGTTTTTT
CASSAAGGGELFF
>.|TRBJ2-3|TRBD1|TRBV9
TGTGCCAGCAGCGGTGGAGGACAGGGGACAGATACGCAGTATTTT
CASSGGGQGTDTQYF
>.|TRBJ2-2|TRBD1|TRBV5-6
TGTGCCAGCAGCCAACGAAGAGGGACAGGGGGGAACACCGGGGAGCTGTTTTTT
CASSQRRGTGGNTGELFF
>.|TRBJ2-1|.|TRBV19
TGTGCCACCTCGACACCCGGCCTCAATGAGCAGTTCTTC
CATSTPGLNEQFF
>.|TRBJ1-6|.|TRBV7-3
TGTGCCAGCAGCCGCGACGGGAGGAATTCACCCCTCCACTTT
CASSRDGRNSPLHF
>.|TRBJ1-2|.|TRBV5-1
TGCGCCAGCAGCGAGGAGGGGTTTTCGAATGGCTACACCTTC
CASSEEGFSNGYTF
>.|TRBJ1-4|TRBD1|TRBV2
TGTGCCAGCAGCCGACAGGGTAGGGCAACTAATGAAAAACTGTTTTTT
CASSRQGRATNEKLFF
>.|TRBJ1-2|TRBD1|TRBV5-8
TGTGCCAGCAGCTCGAGGGAGGGACAGGGAGTCTATGGCTACACCTTC
CASSSREGQGVYGYTF
>.|TRBJ2-2|.|TRBV11-3
TGTGCCAGCAAGCCGGGTTTGGAAGCGAACACCGGGGAGCTGTTTTTT
CASKPGLEANTGELFF
>.|TRBJ2-7|.|TRBV4-2
TGTGCCAGCAGCCAAGAAAGGCAGGCAGCCTACGAGCAGTACTTC
CASSQERQAAYEQYF
>once|TRBJ2-7|.|TRBV29-1
TGCAGCGTTCCTAGCGAGAGCTCCTACGAGCAGTACTTC
CSVPSESSYEQYF
>.|TRBJ1-3|.|TRBV28
TGTGCCAGCAGTTTATATACTTCTGGAAACACCATATATTTT
CASSLYTSGNTIYF
>few|TRBJ2-1|.|TRBV14
TGTGCCAGCAGCGGTGGAGGGTATGAGCAGTTCTTC
CASSGGGYEQFF
>.|TRBJ2-5|.|TRBV2
TGTGCCAGCAGGGGGCGGAGTAGTGAGGAGACCCAGTACTTC
CASRGRSSEETQYF
>.|TRBJ2-1|.|TRBV4-2
TGTGCCAGCAGCCAAGATGGAGGCTGGAGTGAAAATGAGCAGTTCTTC
CASSQDGGWSENEQFF
>.|TRBJ2-7|TRBD1|TRBV7-9
TGTGCCAGCAGCCGGGACAGGCCCGGTTATTTCTTC
CASSRDRPGYFF